The T cell receptor (beta chain) described here comes from a study of blood T cell repertoires in COVID-19. Data came from immunoSEQ multiplex PCR; TCRdb stores just in-frame clones and leaves some out. The sample yields around 300,000 clones, roughly nine tenths seen once. Participant ages covered roughly 18 to 89 years across 24 US areas. The sequence was obtained from a woman in her thirties or forties who had recovered from COVID-19. The sequenced material came from PBMCs or T cells enriched from blood (not recorded which).

The DNA for the CDR3 is TGTGCCAGCGGGCCAGGGGGCGCGCCTATTGAAAAACTGTTTTTT. This encodes CASGPGGAPIEKLFF. The chain employs TRBV28 and TRBJ1-4; 8 bases line up with TRBD1. Germline assignment: CDR1 MDHEN and CDR2 SYDVKM. The CDR3 has 15 amino acids. The trim removed 8 bases at V and 7 bases at J, leaving 12 bases unmatched. The full variable domain, in which reference TRBV28 and TRBJ1-4 provide the parts outside the CDR3, is DVKVTQSSRYLVKRTGEKVFLECVQDMDHENMFWYRQDPGLGLRLIYFSYDVKMKEKGDIPEGYSVSREKKERFSLILESASTNQTSMYLCASGPGGAPIEKLFFGSGTQLSVL.